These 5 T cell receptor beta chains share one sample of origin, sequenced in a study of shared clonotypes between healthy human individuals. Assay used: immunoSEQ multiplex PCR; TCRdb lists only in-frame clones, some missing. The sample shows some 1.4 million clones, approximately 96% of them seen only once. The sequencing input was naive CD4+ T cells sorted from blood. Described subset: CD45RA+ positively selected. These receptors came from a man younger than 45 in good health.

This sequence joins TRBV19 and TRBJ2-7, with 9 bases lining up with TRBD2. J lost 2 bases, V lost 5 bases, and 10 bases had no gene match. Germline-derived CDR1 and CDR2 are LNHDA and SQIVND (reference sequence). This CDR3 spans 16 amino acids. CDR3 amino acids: CASSPWVSGRTYEQYF. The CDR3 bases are TGTGCCAGTAGTCCCTGGGTTAGCGGGAGAACCTACGAGCAGTACTTC.

CDR3 loop: CASLGFAEAFF. The CDR3 DNA follows: TGTGCCAGCCTCGGTTTCGCTGAAGCTTTCTTT. The V call is TRBV7-9, the J call TRBJ1-1; D is undetermined. CDR1 and CDR2 from the germline V gene are SEHNR and FQNEAQ (reference sequence). The CDR3 totals 11 residues. The V gene lost 8 bases and the J gene lost 6 bases, with 10 bases spanning the gap.

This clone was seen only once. The chain's CDR3 is CASTSGRSYNEQFF. DNA of the CDR3: TGTGCCAGCACTAGCGGGAGATCCTACAATGAGCAGTTCTTC. The chain joins TRBV2 to TRBJ2-1, with TRBD2 identical over 10 bases. The CDR3 consists of 14 residues. With V trimmed by 7 bases and J by 1 base, 1 base remained unmatched. Germline V lookup: CDR1 SNHLY, CDR2 FYNNEI.

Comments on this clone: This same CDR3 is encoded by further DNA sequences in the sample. DNA for the CDR3: TGTGCCAGCAGCTTAGGCGGTGCTGGGGCCAACGTCCTGACTTTC. Translation gives CASSLGGAGANVLTF. The chain carries TRBV7-2 and TRBJ2-6; no clear D gene. Trimming cost V 1 base and J 2 bases, with 6 bases left between them. CDR1 is SGHTA and CDR2 is FQGNSA in the germline V gene. The CDR3 length is 15 residues. The full variable domain, its missing parts supplied by reference TRBV7-2 and TRBJ2-6, is GAGVSQSPSNKVTEKGKDVELRCDPISGHTALYWYRQSLGQGLEFLIYFQGNSAPDKSGLPSDRFSAERTGGSVSTLTIQRTQQEDSAVYLCASSLGGAGANVLTFGAGSRLTVL.

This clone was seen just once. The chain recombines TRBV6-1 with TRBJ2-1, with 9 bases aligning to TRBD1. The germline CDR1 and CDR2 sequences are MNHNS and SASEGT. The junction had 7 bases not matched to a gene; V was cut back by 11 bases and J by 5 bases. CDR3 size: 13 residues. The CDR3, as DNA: TGTGCCGCGAGGGGGACAGGGAACAATGAGCAGTTCTTC. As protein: CAARGTGNNEQFF.